This T cell receptor beta chain was identified during a study of blood T cell repertoires in COVID-19. Background on the study: Samples of COVID-19 (acute and convalescent) were obtained from the United States, Italy and Spain. The analysed material was cDNA or gDNA that came from T cells, B-cell-depleted T cells, or PBMCs.

Per the authors' pipeline: Amplification of reference gene primers was used by the study to estimate nucleated cell counts. The data were produced by immunoSEQ multiplex PCR, yet TCRdb's version contains in-frame clones alone and is incomplete. V and J calls plus clone size are reproduced from that table; the DNA served to infer D and trimming. The table includes roughly 180,000 clones, roughly 80% detected once. Participants reported their clinical history, and cohort assignment relied on those reports. The germline V gene encodes CDR1 GTSNPN and CDR2 SVGIG (reference sequence). The CDR3 consists of 11 residues. Trimming took off 6 bases at V and 0 bases at J, with 5 bases between the two ends.

The V call is TRBV30, the J call TRBJ1-1, with unresolved D. This clonotype was obtained from a woman between 40 and 50 years old with acute COVID-19. Sequenced input: PBMCs or T cells enriched from blood (not recorded which). CDR3 residues: CACSMNTEAFF. The CDR3 DNA reads as TGTGCCTGTTCCATGAACACTGAAGCTTTCTTT.